These 32 T cell receptor beta chains were sequenced from one sample in a study of CD8 T cells in ankylosing spondylitis. Study results and caveats: What appeared characteristic of ankylosing spondylitis blood was a TCR beta motif of under 10 highly homologous variants.

The antigens for these receptors are not known. TCRdb re-called the 5' RACE reads through MiXCR, storing one row per CDR3 protein. The sample has about 540,000 distinct CDR3 sequences; about 13% are singletons. Sequencing was carried out using blood, either unsorted or a sorted T cell fraction (not recorded which). These receptors were collected from a male donor with ankylosing spondylitis.

In its sample, this clonotype was seen a few times. The chain links TRBV12-3 or TRBV12-4 to TRBJ2-1; possible D gene TRBD2, 7 bases. The length of the CDR3 is 12 residues. V was shortened by 4 bases and J by 12 bases, with 13 bases between the two germline ends. This CDR3 reads CASSSGGRGQFF. CDR3 DNA: TGTGCCAGCAGTTCGGGGGGCAGAGGGCAGTTCTTC.

This clonotype has just a few counts. The chain links TRBV5-6 to TRBJ2-1; D could derive from TRBD1 or TRBD2 (5 bases each). The germline V gene encodes CDR1 SGHDT and CDR2 YYEEEE. This CDR3 spans 14 amino acids. Trimming cost V 3 bases and J 8 bases, with 15 bases left between them. The CDR3 here is CASSSITLGDEQFF. In DNA, the CDR3 is TGTGCCAGCAGCTCGATTACTTTGGGGGATGAGCAGTTCTTC.

In this sample, this clonotype turned up many times. V and J are TRBV12-3 or TRBV12-4 and TRBJ1-6; D is uncertain. Trimming cost V 7 bases and J 11 bases, with 6 bases left between them. The CDR3 contains 10 residues. The CDR3 region has the DNA TGTGCCAGCACCGACACACCCCTCCACTTT. Translating gives CASTDTPLHF.

The chain carries TRBV20-1 and TRBJ1-5; TRBD1 matches at 7 bases. The V gene's germline CDR1 is DFQATT and CDR2 SNEGSKA (reference sequence). V was pared by 3 bases and J by 5 bases, with 7 bases of the junction left unmatched. CDR3 length equals 14 residues. The CDR3 region has the DNA TGCAGTGCTAGCCCGACAGGGCTCTATCAGCCCCAGCATTTT. Translated, it gives CSASPTGLYQPQHF.

This clonotype has more than one count but fewer than ten. The rearrangement links TRBV5-1 to TRBJ1-1; a possible D gene is TRBD1 (6 bases). Germline V lookup: CDR1 SGHRS, CDR2 YFSETQ. Deletions cut 0 bases from V and 3 bases from J, with 12 bases between. CDR3 size: 15 residues. As DNA, the CDR3 is TGCGCCAGCAGCTTGGCGCTGGGGGGCGACACTGAAGCTTTCTTT. It is translated as CASSLALGGDTEAFF.

Worth noting for this clonotype: This may be a read error, as it is one base from a much larger clone. The CDR3 region is CASSLASGGNYEQYF. For the CDR3, the DNA is TGTGCCAGCAGCTTAGCGAGCGGGGGTAACTACGAGCAGTACTTC. The V call is TRBV7-8, the J call TRBJ2-7, with 8 positions matching TRBD2. Germline assignment: CDR1 SGHVS and CDR2 FQNEAQ. The CDR3 has 15 residues. The trim removed 0 bases at V and 3 bases at J, leaving 4 bases unmatched.

The chain has TRBV4-1 and TRBJ2-1, with TRBD1 matching over 7 bases. CDR1 MGHRA and CDR2 YSYEKL come from the germline V gene. V lost 4 bases and J lost 10; bases outside the gene matches: 13. This CDR3 is built from 15 residues. CDR3 coding DNA: TGCGCCAGCAGCCCAGTCTACCAGGGGGTAAGGGAGCAGTTCTTC. Protein product: CASSPVYQGVREQFF.

This clonotype occurred many times. V gene TRBV12-3 or TRBV12-4 combines with J gene TRBJ1-6; no definite D call. V dropped 6 bases and J dropped 5 bases, with 11 bases sitting between them. The CDR3 consists of 14 residues. The CDR3 reads CASSYRGDNSPLHF. CDR3 sequence (DNA): TGTGCCAGCAGCTATAGAGGAGATAATTCACCCCTCCACTTT.

This clonotype was picked up a small number of times. The chain combines TRBV20-1 with TRBJ2-7, with TRBD2 matching 14 bases. The CDR3 contains 18 residues. After removal of 1 base from V and 7 bases from J, the junction contained 15 bases not matched to a gene. Germline CDR1 DFQATT, CDR2 SNEGSKA (reference sequence). This chain's CDR3 is CSARGPGLAGVLGREQYF. For the CDR3, the DNA is TGCAGTGCTAGAGGTCCGGGACTAGCGGGAGTATTGGGAAGGGAGCAGTACTTC.

V is TRBV7-9 and J is TRBJ1-2; 7 bases agree with TRBD1. V dropped 6 bases and J dropped 4; count of bases not matched to a gene: 8. This CDR3 has 14 residues. CDR1 is SEHNR and CDR2 is FQNEAQ in the germline V gene (reference sequence). The DNA for the CDR3 is TGTGCCAGCAGGACAGGGACGGAAACCTATGGCTACACCTTC. Its translation: CASRTGTETYGYTF.

This clonotype has a count of ten or more. This rearrangement joins TRBV10-3 to TRBJ2-7, with TRBD2 identical over 12 bases. Germline V gene data show CDR1 as ENHRY and CDR2 as SYGVKD. V lost 4 bases, J lost 1 base, and 5 bases stayed unmatched. The CDR3 consists of 16 residues. CDR3 bases: TGTGCCATCAGTGGATCGACTAGCGGGGGATCCTACGAGCAGTACTTC. Translated, it gives CAISGSTSGGSYEQYF.

This clonotype was seen a few times. The V gene is TRBV12-3 or TRBV12-4, the J gene TRBJ1-5; 7 bases are a match to TRBD1. CDR3 length: 14 amino acids. The trim removed 6 bases at V and 5 bases at J, leaving 7 bases unmatched. In DNA form, the CDR3 reads TGTGCCAGCAGCCGCCAGGGGGGGGATCAGCCCCAGCATTTT. Translation: CASSRQGGDQPQHF.

This chain links TRBV19 with TRBJ1-5, with 9 bases identical to TRBD1. CDR1 and CDR2 (germline): LNHDA, SQIVND (reference sequence). The CDR3 loop spans 15 amino acids. Germline trimming cut 5 bases from V and 8 bases from J; bases unmatched to any gene: 10. The CDR3, as DNA: TGTGCCAGTAGTGCCTCGACAGGGGGTAAGGAGCCCCAGCATTTT. Translation gives CASSASTGGKEPQHF. Combining the CDR3 with reference TRBV19 and TRBJ1-5 gives the whole variable domain DGGITQSPKYLFRKEGQNVTLSCEQNLNHDAMYWYRQDPGQGLRLIYYSQIVNDFQKGDIAEGYSVSREKKESFPLTVTSAQKNPTAFYLCASSASTGGKEPQHFGDGTRLSIL.

The CDR3 DNA reads TGTGCCAGCAGTTTAGATCGAGACCTAAGAGGCTACACCTTC. Translated, it gives CASSLDRDLRGYTF. The V call is TRBV27, the J call TRBJ1-2, with D uncertain. This CDR3 region has 14 residues. The germline CDR1 and CDR2 sequences are MNHEY and SMNVEV (reference sequence). Trimming removed 2 bases from V and 8 bases from J, with 15 bases in between.

This clonotype was seen only a few times. The V call is TRBV20-1, the J call TRBJ1-5, with D unresolved. V was clipped by 6 bases and J by 5 bases, with 14 bases between them. This CDR3 is 13 amino acids long. Per germline, CDR1 DFQATT and CDR2 SNEGSKA (reference sequence). CDR3 nucleotides: TGCAGTGCAGGAGGCCAGAACCATCAGCCCCAGCATTTT. This codes for CSAGGQNHQPQHF.

The CDR3 is CASGDTPREQYF. In DNA, the CDR3 is TGTGCCAGCGGGGACACTCCCCGGGAGCAGTACTTC. The chain recombines TRBV6-6 with TRBJ2-7, with TRBD1 as a possible D gene (6 bases). Trimming stripped 8 bases from V and 7 bases from J, with 15 bases between. The CDR3 is 12 amino acids. Germline V gives CDR1 MNHNY, CDR2 SVGAGI (reference sequence).

This chain links TRBV6-2 or TRBV6-3 with TRBJ1-1; the match to TRBD1 covers 9 bases. J lost 1 base, V lost 6 bases, and 9 bases had no gene match. Germline V gene data show CDR1 as MNHEY and CDR2 as SVGEGT. This CDR3 region has 16 residues. The CDR3 here is CASRDPGQGSNTEAFF. The CDR3 coding sequence is TGTGCCAGCAGGGACCCGGGACAGGGCTCGAACACTGAAGCTTTCTTT.

This clonotype has a count of ten or more. This rearrangement joins TRBV7-9 to TRBJ1-1; the D is unclear. The CDR3 covers 12 residues. Trimming stripped 5 bases from V and 1 base from J, with 5 bases between. Germline CDR1 is SEHNR and CDR2 is FQNEAQ (reference sequence). The CDR3 sequence is CASSQGNTEAFF. The CDR3 nucleotides are TGTGCCAGCAGCCAAGGGAACACTGAAGCTTTCTTT. Combining the CDR3 with reference TRBV7-9 and TRBJ1-1 gives the whole variable domain DTGVSQNPRHKITKRGQNVTFRCDPISEHNRLYWYRQTLGQGPEFLTYFQNEAQLEKSRLLSDRFSAERPKGSFSTLEIQRTEQGDSAMYLCASSQGNTEAFFGQGTRLTVV.

This clonotype was detected a few times. This sequence joins TRBV28 and TRBJ2-1; D ambiguous. The germline CDR1 and CDR2 sequences are MDHEN and SYDVKM. The length of the CDR3 is 12 residues. V gave up 7 bases and J gave up 0 bases, with 4 bases separating them. CDR3 sequence: CASKSSYNEQFF. CDR3 in DNA: TGTGCCAGCAAGAGCTCCTACAATGAGCAGTTCTTC.

The rearrangement links TRBV15 to TRBJ1-1, with D possibly matching TRBD1 (5 bases). There are 14 residues in the CDR3. Trimming shortened V by 0 bases and J by 5 bases, and 10 bases separated the two germline ends. Germline V gene lookup returns CDR1 LNHNV and CDR2 YYDKDF (reference sequence). The CDR3, as DNA: TGTGCCACCAGCAGAGATATCGGGGGTACTGAAGCTTTCTTT. This codes for CATSRDIGGTEAFF. Combining the CDR3 with reference TRBV15 and TRBJ1-1 gives the whole variable domain DAMVIQNPRYQVTQFGKPVTLSCSQTLNHNVMYWYQQKSSQAPKLLFHYYDKDFNNEADTPDNFQSRRPNTSFCFLDIRSPGLGDTAMYLCATSRDIGGTEAFFGQGTRLTVV.

The chain has TRBV5-1 and TRBJ1-1; D is perhaps TRBD1 (5 bases). Germline V CDR1 and CDR2: SGHRS, YFSETQ. This CDR3 contains 14 residues. Between the trimmed V and J ends, which lost 4 bases and 5 bases, there was a span of 15 bases. The CDR3 reads CASSLNHGGTEAFF. The CDR3 DNA is TGCGCCAGCAGCCTGAACCATGGGGGGACTGAAGCTTTCTTT. The full variable domain, completed using reference TRBV5-1 and TRBJ1-1, is KAGVTQTPRYLIKTRGQQVTLSCSPISGHRSVSWYQQTPGQGLQFLFEYFSETQRNKGNFPGRFSGRQFSNSRSEMNVSTLELGDSALYLCASSLNHGGTEAFFGQGTRLTVV.

This clonotype showed up many times. This chain connects TRBV7-7 to TRBJ2-2; possible D gene TRBD2, 6 bases. The germline V gene encodes CDR1 SSHAT and CDR2 FNYEAQ (reference sequence). V dropped 5 bases and J dropped 6 bases, with 13 bases sitting between them. The CDR3 loop spans 14 amino acids. CDR3 nucleotide sequence: TGTGCCAGCAGCACTAGCCGAACGGCCGGGGAGCTGTTTTTT. This gives the protein CASSTSRTAGELFF. The whole variable domain, filled in from reference TRBV7-7 and TRBJ2-2, reads GAGVSQSPRYKVTKRGQDVTLRCDPISSHATLYWYQQALGQGPEFLTYFNYEAQPDKSGLPSDRFSAERPEGSISTLTIQRTEQRDSAMYRCASSTSRTAGELFFGEGSRLTVL.

This chain uses TRBV20-1 with TRBJ2-7; D uncertain. Germline CDR1 DFQATT, CDR2 SNEGSKA (reference sequence). V lost 3 bases to trimming and J lost 0 bases, with 21 bases between them. CDR3 length: 17 amino acids. DNA of the CDR3: TGCAGTGCTAGGACGGCGCGGAACAGAGATTACTCCTACGAGCAGTACTTC. Protein product: CSARTARNRDYSYEQYF.

The count of this clonotype is one. The genes are TRBV18 and TRBJ2-2; D might be TRBD2 (5 bases). Germline-derived CDR1 and CDR2 are KGHSH and LQKENI. This CDR3 contains 14 residues. V dropped 6 bases and J dropped 4 bases, with 12 bases sitting between them. The CDR3 sequence: CASSQRGRTGELFF. The CDR3 DNA sequence: TGTGCCAGCTCCCAAAGAGGGCGCACCGGGGAGCTGTTTTTT.

The V and J genes are TRBV10-2 and TRBJ1-2, with 8 nucleotides matching TRBD1. This CDR3 region has 13 residues. The V segment lost 2 bases and the J segment 8 bases; nucleotides outside the gene matches: 4. Germline CDR1 reads WSHSY; CDR2 reads SAAADI. CDR3 bases: TGCGCCAGCAGTGAGCGGACAGGGAACGGCTACACCTTC. Protein product: CASSERTGNGYTF.

This clonotype has a handful of counts. The chain links TRBV12-3 or TRBV12-4 to TRBJ1-3; 7 bases agree with TRBD1. V shed 6 bases and J 2 bases; nucleotides not matched to a gene: 4. The CDR3 contains 14 residues. In DNA form, the CDR3 reads TGTGCCAGCAGCCGACAGGGTCCTGGAAACACCATATATTTT. This codes for CASSRQGPGNTIYF.

This clonotype was picked up a small number of times. V usage is TRBV9 and J usage is TRBJ1-5; D gene uncertain. The ends were cut back, 0 bases at V and 5 bases at J, with 18 bases in the middle. This CDR3 contains 17 residues. CDR1 and CDR2 (germline): SGDLS, YYNGEE. CDR3 loop: CASSVELRRQDDQPQHF. For the CDR3, the DNA is TGTGCCAGCAGCGTAGAATTACGGCGGCAGGATGATCAGCCCCAGCATTTT. Full variable domain (missing parts from reference TRBV9 and TRBJ1-5): DSGVTQTPKHLITATGQRVTLRCSPRSGDLSVYWYQQSLDQGLQFLIQYYNGEERAKGNILERFSAQQFPDLHSELNLSSLELGDSALYFCASSVELRRQDDQPQHFGDGTRLSIL.

The chain combines TRBV9 with TRBJ2-7, with 11 positions matching TRBD1. The CDR3 contains 16 residues. V lost 2 bases to trimming and J lost 2 bases; unmatched junction nucleotides: 6. Germline lookup yields CDR1 SGDLS and CDR2 YYNGEE. The CDR3 region has the DNA TGTGCCAGCAGCGTTCGGACAGGGGGCTTACCCTACGAGCAGTACTTC. Protein product: CASSVRTGGLPYEQYF. Together with reference TRBV9 and TRBJ2-7, the CDR3 gives the full variable domain: DSGVTQTPKHLITATGQRVTLRCSPRSGDLSVYWYQQSLDQGLQFLIQYYNGEERAKGNILERFSAQQFPDLHSELNLSSLELGDSALYFCASSVRTGGLPYEQYFGPGTRLTVT.

This clonotype was seen more than once but under ten times. The CDR3 DNA follows: TGTGCCAGCACCGATGGCTACGAGCAGTACGTC. It specifies CASTDGYEQYV. This chain links TRBV6-5 with TRBJ2-7; D is ambiguous. There are 11 residues in the CDR3. CDR1 and CDR2 from the germline V gene are MNHEY and SVGAGI. V was shortened by 7 bases and J by 3 bases, with 7 bases between the two germline ends.

This clonotype was found many times. The chain links TRBV12-3 or TRBV12-4 to TRBJ1-4; D ambiguous. V was trimmed by 5 bases and J by 3 bases, leaving 13 bases between them. This CDR3 is built from 15 residues. In nucleotides, the CDR3 is TGTGCCAGCAGTCCCCAGGCTGGACCTAATGAAAAACTGTTTTTT. Translation gives CASSPQAGPNEKLFF.

This clonotype was detected ten times or more. The rearrangement links TRBV5-4 to TRBJ1-2; D may be TRBD1 (6 bases). Trimming cost V 5 bases and J 5 bases, with 13 bases left between them. Per germline, CDR1 SGHNT and CDR2 YYREEE (reference sequence). The CDR3 is 13 residues long. The CDR3 reads CASSSGTRYGYTF. Here the CDR3 DNA reads TGTGCCAGCAGTTCCGGGACAAGATATGGCTACACCTTC.

There are a few counts of this clonotype. V usage is TRBV28 and J usage is TRBJ2-1; the match to TRBD2 covers 13 bases. The CDR3 runs 13 residues. CDR1 MDHEN and CDR2 SYDVKM come from the germline V gene. The V segment lost 6 bases and the J segment 10 bases; nucleotides outside the gene matches: 3. The CDR3 nucleotides read TGTGCCAGCAGGGGACTAGCGGGACGGGAGCAGTTCTTC. Translated, it gives CASRGLAGREQFF.